This T cell receptor (beta chain) was sequenced for a study of memory CD4+ T cells and cytomegalovirus serostatus. The overall study: Healthy Belgian adult donors included about nine CMV-positive and around 25 CMV-negative people.

For this clone: Its antigen is undetermined.

Broader study findings: A US-trained random forest predicted CMV serostatus with median AUC around 0.92. About two fifths of the roughly 160 known CMV-associated TCRbeta sequences appeared in CD4+ memory.

This CDR3 has 14 residues. Germline assignment: CDR1 LGHNA and CDR2 YSLEER. V was pared by 1 base and J by 3 bases, with 9 bases between. Single viable CD3+CD4+CD8-CD45RO+ cells were sorted as the memory CD4+ T cells. Profiled with immunoSEQ multiplex PCR; TCRdb holds only in-frame clones, not every one. This table holds about 53,000 clones, about 81% found once. Sequences were obtained from memory CD4+ T cells from blood. The sequence was collected from an adult in good health and CMV-seronegative. The rearrangement uses TRBV4-3 and TRBJ2-5; D uncertain. The CDR3 DNA follows: TGCGCCAGCAGCCAAGCTTACAACGAAGAGACCCAGTACTTC. Residues: CASSQAYNEETQYF.